A selection of T cell receptor beta chains follows, all from one sample in a study. TCRdb recomputed calls from the RT-PCR reads with MiXCR, one row per CDR3 protein. Among about 680,000 distinct CDR3 sequences listed, 11% to 15% were seen once. Material for sequencing was memory CD4+ T cells from blood. The source of these receptors is a female donor in good health, serving as a healthy control. Both conserved end residues are part of each CDR3. D genes are given only for firm matches. Clone size appears in some rows only: once, few, many, or a class for an expanded clone.

J gene: TRBJ2-7
D gene: -
V gene: TRBV28
clone size: few
CDR3 DNA: TGTGCCAGCATTAGTGCAGGCAACGAGCAGTACTTC
CDR3 protein: CASISAGNEQYF

J gene: TRBJ2-2
D gene: TRBD1
V gene: TRBV5-5
clone size: -
CDR3 DNA: TGTGCCAGCAGCACCCGGGACAGCCTGCTAGAGCTGTTTTTT
CDR3 protein: CASSTRDSLLELFF

J gene: TRBJ2-7
D gene: -
V gene: TRBV12-3/TRBV12-4
clone size: -
CDR3 DNA: TGTGCCAGCAGTTTGCACGGCAGCGGTCAGTACTTC
CDR3 protein: CASSLHGSGQYF

J gene: TRBJ2-5
D gene: -
V gene: TRBV7-2
clone size: many
CDR3 DNA: TGTGCCAGCAGCTACTGGGGAGAAGAGACCCAGTACTTC
CDR3 protein: CASSYWGEETQYF

J gene: TRBJ2-7
D gene: -
V gene: TRBV20-1
clone size: few
CDR3 DNA: TGCAGTGCTAGTGGAGGCGGTTCTACCATCGCCGGCGAGCAGTACTTC
CDR3 protein: CSASGGGSTIAGEQYF

J gene: TRBJ1-5
D gene: TRBD1
V gene: TRBV2
clone size: -
CDR3 DNA: TGTGCCAGCAGAACAGGGGAGGGAAGCAATCAGCCCCAGCATTTT
CDR3 protein: CASRTGEGSNQPQHF

J gene: TRBJ1-4
D gene: TRBD1
V gene: TRBV7-2
clone size: many
CDR3 DNA: TGTGCCAGCAGCCCGGACAGGGGGAATGAAAAACTGTTTTTT
CDR3 protein: CASSPDRGNEKLFF

J gene: TRBJ2-7
D gene: TRBD2
V gene: TRBV20-1
clone size: few
CDR3 DNA: TGCAGTGCAAATCCCGGGACTAGAGGGTACGAGCAGTACTTC
CDR3 protein: CSANPGTRGYEQYF

J gene: TRBJ2-5
D gene: -
V gene: TRBV6-5
clone size: -
CDR3 DNA: TGTGCCAGCAGTTATACGGCGGGGCGGGAGACCCAGTACTTC
CDR3 protein: CASSYTAGRETQYF

J gene: TRBJ1-5
D gene: TRBD1
V gene: TRBV20-1
clone size: -
CDR3 DNA: TGCAGTGCTAGAGATCCAGGGGGCGAGTATCAGCCCCAGCATTTT
CDR3 protein: CSARDPGGEYQPQHF

J gene: TRBJ2-7
D gene: TRBD2
V gene: TRBV7-2
clone size: -
CDR3 DNA: TGTGCCAGCAGCTTTAGCGGGAGTCTAAACGAGCAGTACTTC
CDR3 protein: CASSFSGSLNEQYF

J gene: TRBJ1-2
D gene: -
V gene: TRBV20-1
clone size: -
CDR3 DNA: TGCAGTGCTCAGAGGAGGTCAAAGGACTATGGCTACACCTTC
CDR3 protein: CSAQRRSKDYGYTF

J gene: TRBJ2-2
D gene: -
V gene: TRBV3-1
clone size: -
CDR3 DNA: TGTGCCAGCAGCCAACGCAGTAATGACGGGGAGCTGTTTTTT
CDR3 protein: CASSQRSNDGELFF

J gene: TRBJ2-1
D gene: -
V gene: TRBV20-1
clone size: many
CDR3 DNA: TGCAGTGCTAGAGTCGCAGTCTACAATGAGCAGTTCTTC
CDR3 protein: CSARVAVYNEQFF

J gene: TRBJ1-2
D gene: -
V gene: TRBV7-2
clone size: -
CDR3 DNA: TGTGCCAGCAGCTTAGGGGCAGGAACTTATTATGGCTACACCTTC
CDR3 protein: CASSLGAGTYYGYTF

J gene: TRBJ1-3
D gene: -
V gene: TRBV20-1
clone size: once
CDR3 DNA: TGCAGTGCTAGACCCAGAGGCGGGGGAGTTGGAAACACCATATATTTT
CDR3 protein: CSARPRGGGVGNTIYF

J gene: TRBJ1-1
D gene: TRBD1
V gene: TRBV30
clone size: -
CDR3 DNA: TGTGCCTGGGGTTGGGACAGCCGAAACACTGAAGCTTTCTTT
CDR3 protein: CAWGWDSRNTEAFF

J gene: TRBJ2-6
D gene: -
V gene: TRBV29-1
clone size: few
CDR3 DNA: TGCAGCGCCGCATGGGGCTCTGGGGCCAACGTCCTGACTTTC
CDR3 protein: CSAAWGSGANVLTF

J gene: TRBJ2-5
D gene: TRBD2
V gene: TRBV5-1
clone size: few
CDR3 DNA: TGCGCCAGCAGCTTCAGACTAGCGAGTTCAGAGACCCAGTACTTC
CDR3 protein: CASSFRLASSETQYF

J gene: TRBJ2-1
D gene: TRBD2
V gene: TRBV20-1
clone size: many
CDR3 DNA: TGCAGTGCGAGAGAGCGCGGGAGGGCCGATGAGCAGTTCTTC
CDR3 protein: CSARERGRADEQFF

J gene: TRBJ1-4
D gene: TRBD1
V gene: TRBV4-2
clone size: few
CDR3 DNA: TGTGCCAGCAGCCAAGAGATTACAGGGGGCTTACAAGGAAAACTGTTTTTT
CDR3 protein: CASSQEITGGLQGKLFF

J gene: TRBJ2-3
D gene: TRBD1
V gene: TRBV7-3
clone size: few
CDR3 DNA: TGTGCCAGCAGCTCAGGGGGCAGGGATACGCAGTATTTT
CDR3 protein: CASSSGGRDTQYF

J gene: TRBJ1-1
D gene: -
V gene: TRBV7-2
clone size: few
CDR3 DNA: TGTGCCAGCAGCTTAATGAGTCGACAAGCTTTCTTT
CDR3 protein: CASSLMSRQAFF

J gene: TRBJ2-3
D gene: TRBD2
V gene: TRBV28
clone size: -
CDR3 DNA: TGTGCCAGCAGCAGGACTAGCGGGAAGGATACGCAGTATTTT
CDR3 protein: CASSRTSGKDTQYF